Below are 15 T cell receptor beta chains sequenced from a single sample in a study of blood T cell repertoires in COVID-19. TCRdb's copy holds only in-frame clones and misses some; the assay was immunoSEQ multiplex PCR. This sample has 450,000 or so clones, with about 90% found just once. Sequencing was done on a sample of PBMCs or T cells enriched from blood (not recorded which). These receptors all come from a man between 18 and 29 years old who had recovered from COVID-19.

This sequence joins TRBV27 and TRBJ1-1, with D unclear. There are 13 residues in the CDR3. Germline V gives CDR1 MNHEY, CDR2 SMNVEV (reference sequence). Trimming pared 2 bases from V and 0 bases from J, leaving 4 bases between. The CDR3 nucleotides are TGTGCCAGCAGTTTAATTATGAACACTGAAGCTTTCTTT. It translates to CASSLIMNTEAFF.

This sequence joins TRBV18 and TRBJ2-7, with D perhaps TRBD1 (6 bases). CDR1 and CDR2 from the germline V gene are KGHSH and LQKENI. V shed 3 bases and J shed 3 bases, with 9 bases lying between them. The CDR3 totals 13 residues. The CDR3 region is CASSPGTIYEQYF. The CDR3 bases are TGTGCCAGCTCACCGGGGACAATCTACGAGCAGTACTTC.

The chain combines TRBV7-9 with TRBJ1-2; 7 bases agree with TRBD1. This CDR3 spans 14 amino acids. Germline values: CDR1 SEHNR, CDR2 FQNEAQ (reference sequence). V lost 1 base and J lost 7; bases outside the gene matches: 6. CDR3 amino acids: CASSLVEGALGYTF. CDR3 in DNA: TGTGCCAGCAGCTTAGTCGAGGGGGCGCTTGGCTACACCTTC.

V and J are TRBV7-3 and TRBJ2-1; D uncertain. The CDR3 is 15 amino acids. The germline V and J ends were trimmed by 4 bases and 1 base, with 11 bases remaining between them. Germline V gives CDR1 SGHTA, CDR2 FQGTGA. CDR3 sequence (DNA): TGTGCCAGCAGCTCGAGACTGGTGTCCTACAATGAGCAGTTCTTC. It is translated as CASSSRLVSYNEQFF.

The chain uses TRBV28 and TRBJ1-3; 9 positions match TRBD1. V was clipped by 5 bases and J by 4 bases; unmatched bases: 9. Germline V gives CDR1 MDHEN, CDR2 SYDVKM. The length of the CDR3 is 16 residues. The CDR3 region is CASSPPQGAAGNTIYF. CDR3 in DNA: TGTGCCAGCAGTCCCCCACAGGGGGCTGCGGGAAACACCATATATTTT.

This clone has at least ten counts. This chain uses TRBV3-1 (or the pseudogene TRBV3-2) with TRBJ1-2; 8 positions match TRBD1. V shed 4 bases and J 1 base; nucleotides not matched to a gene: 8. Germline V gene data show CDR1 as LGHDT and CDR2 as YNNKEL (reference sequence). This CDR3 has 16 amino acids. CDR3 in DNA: TGTGCCAGCAGCCGGCCGCAGACAGGGGATAACTATGGCTACACCTTC. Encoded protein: CASSRPQTGDNYGYTF.

This CDR3 reads CASSYQPWGQGGGYTF. The DNA for the CDR3 is TGTGCCAGCAGTTACCAACCCTGGGGACAGGGGGGCGGCTACACCTTC. This rearrangement joins TRBV6-5 to TRBJ1-2; 11 positions agree with TRBD1. CDR3 size: 16 residues. Per the germline V gene, CDR1 is MNHEY and CDR2 is SVGAGI. V shed 2 bases, J shed 8 bases, and the junction held 10 bases outside the gene matches.

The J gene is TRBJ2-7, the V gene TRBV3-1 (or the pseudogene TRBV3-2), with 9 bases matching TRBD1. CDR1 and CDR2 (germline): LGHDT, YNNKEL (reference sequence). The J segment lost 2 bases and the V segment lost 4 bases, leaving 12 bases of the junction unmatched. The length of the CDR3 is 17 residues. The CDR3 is CASSPSATGTGTYEQYF. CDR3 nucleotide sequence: TGTGCCAGCAGCCCGTCTGCTACTGGGACAGGGACCTACGAGCAGTACTTC.

CDR3 amino acids: CASSLIGTGTDTQYF. CDR3 DNA sequence: TGTGCCAGCAGCTTAATTGGGACAGGGACGGATACGCAGTATTTT. The V and J genes are TRBV7-3 and TRBJ2-3; 9 bases match TRBD1. The CDR3 is 15 amino acids. The germline CDR1 and CDR2 sequences are SGHTA and FQGTGA. V lost 1 base, J lost 6 bases, and 5 bases stayed unmatched. Drawing the rest from reference TRBV7-3 and TRBJ2-3, the complete variable domain is GAGVSQTPSNKVTEKGKYVELRCDPISGHTALYWYRQSLGQGPEFLIYFQGTGAADDSGLPNDRFFAVRPEGSVSTLKIQRTERGDSAVYLCASSLIGTGTDTQYFGPGTRLTVL.

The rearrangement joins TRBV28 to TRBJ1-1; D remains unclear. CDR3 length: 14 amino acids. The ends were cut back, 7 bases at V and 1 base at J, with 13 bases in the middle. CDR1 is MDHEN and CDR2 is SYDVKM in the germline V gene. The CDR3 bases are TGTGCCAGCACAGGCCTCTTAGGGAACACTGAAGCTTTCTTT. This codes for CASTGLLGNTEAFF.

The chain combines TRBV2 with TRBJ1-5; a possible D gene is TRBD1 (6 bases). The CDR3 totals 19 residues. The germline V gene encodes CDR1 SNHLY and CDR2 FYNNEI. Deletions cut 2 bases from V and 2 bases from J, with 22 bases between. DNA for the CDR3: TGTGCCAGCAGTGAAAGTCGGGACAAAAGTTGGATAGGCAATCAGCCCCAGCATTTT. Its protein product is CASSESRDKSWIGNQPQHF.

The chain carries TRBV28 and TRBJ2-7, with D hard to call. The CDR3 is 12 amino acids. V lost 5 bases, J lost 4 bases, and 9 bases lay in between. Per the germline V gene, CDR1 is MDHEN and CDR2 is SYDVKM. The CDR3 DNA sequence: TGTGCCAGCAGTCCCCCGCGATACGAGCAGTACTTC. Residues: CASSPPRYEQYF.

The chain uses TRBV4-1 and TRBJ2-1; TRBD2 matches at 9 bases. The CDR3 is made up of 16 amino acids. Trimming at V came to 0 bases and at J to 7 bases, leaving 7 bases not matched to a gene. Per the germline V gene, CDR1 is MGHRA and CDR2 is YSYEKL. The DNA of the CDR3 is TGCGCCAGCAGCCAAGAATACGCGGGGGGGCGGAATGAGCAGTTCTTC. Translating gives CASSQEYAGGRNEQFF.

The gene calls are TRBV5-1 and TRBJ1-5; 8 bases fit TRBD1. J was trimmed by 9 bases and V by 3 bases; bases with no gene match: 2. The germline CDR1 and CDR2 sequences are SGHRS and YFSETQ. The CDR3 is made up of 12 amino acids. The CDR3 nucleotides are TGCGCCAGCAGCTCCGGGACAGGGCCCCAGCATTTT. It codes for CASSSGTGPQHF.

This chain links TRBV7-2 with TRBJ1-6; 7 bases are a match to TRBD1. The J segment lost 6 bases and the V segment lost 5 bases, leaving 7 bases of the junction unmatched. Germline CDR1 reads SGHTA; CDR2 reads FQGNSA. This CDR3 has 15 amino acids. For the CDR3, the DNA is TGTGCCAGCAGCGCGACAGGGTTAGGTAATTCACCCCTCCACTTT. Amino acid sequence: CASSATGLGNSPLHF.